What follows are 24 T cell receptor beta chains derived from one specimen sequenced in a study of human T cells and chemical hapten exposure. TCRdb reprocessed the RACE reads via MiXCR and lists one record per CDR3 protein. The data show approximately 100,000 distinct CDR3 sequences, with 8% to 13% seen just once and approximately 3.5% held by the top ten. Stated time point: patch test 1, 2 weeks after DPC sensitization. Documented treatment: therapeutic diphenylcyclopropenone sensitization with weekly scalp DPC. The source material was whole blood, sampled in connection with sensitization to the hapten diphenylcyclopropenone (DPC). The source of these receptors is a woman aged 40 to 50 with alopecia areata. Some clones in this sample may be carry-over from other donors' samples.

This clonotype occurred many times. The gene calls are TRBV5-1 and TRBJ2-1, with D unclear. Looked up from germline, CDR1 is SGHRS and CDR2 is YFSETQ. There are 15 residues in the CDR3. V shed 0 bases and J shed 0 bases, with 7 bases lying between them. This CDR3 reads CASSLEGSSYNEQFF. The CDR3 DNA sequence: TGCGCCAGCAGCTTGGAGGGCAGCTCCTACAATGAGCAGTTCTTC.

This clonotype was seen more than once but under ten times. The DNA of the CDR3 is TGTGCCAGCACCATAGGGACTCGAGTCTACAATGAGCAGTTCTTC. It translates to CASTIGTRVYNEQFF. The chain joins TRBV6-2 or TRBV6-3 to TRBJ2-1; perhaps TRBD2 as D (6 bases). V was cut by 7 bases and J by 3 bases, with 16 bases left in between. CDR3 size: 15 residues. Germline V gene lookup returns CDR1 MNHEY and CDR2 SVGEGT.

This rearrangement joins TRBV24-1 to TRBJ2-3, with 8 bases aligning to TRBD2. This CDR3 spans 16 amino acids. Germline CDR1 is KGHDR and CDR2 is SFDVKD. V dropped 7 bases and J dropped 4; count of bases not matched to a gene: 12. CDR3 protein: CATSPGTGGRSDTQYF. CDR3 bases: TGTGCCACCAGCCCTGGGACGGGGGGGCGATCAGATACGCAGTATTTT.

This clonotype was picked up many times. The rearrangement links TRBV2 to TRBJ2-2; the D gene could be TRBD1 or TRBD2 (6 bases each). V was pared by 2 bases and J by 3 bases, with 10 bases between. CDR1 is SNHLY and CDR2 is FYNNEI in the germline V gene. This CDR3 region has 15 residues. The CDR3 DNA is TGTGCCAGCAGTGAAAGGGGGGCCTACACCGGGGAGCTGTTTTTT. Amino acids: CASSERGAYTGELFF.

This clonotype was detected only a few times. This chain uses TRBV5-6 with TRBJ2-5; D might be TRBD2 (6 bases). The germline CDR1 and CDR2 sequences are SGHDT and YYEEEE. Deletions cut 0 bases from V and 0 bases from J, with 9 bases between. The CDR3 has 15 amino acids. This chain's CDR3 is CASSLGIADQETQYF. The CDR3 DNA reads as TGTGCCAGCAGCTTGGGGATAGCGGACCAAGAGACCCAGTACTTC.

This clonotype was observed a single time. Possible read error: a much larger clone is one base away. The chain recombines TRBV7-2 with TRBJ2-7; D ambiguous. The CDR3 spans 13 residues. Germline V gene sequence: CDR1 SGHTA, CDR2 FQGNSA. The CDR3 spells CASSSPNSYGQYF. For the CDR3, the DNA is TGTGCCAGCAGCTCGCCTAACTCCTACGGGCAGTACTTC.

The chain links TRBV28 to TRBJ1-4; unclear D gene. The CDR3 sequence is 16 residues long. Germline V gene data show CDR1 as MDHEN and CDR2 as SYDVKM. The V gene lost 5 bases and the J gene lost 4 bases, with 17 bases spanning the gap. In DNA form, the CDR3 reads TGTGCCAGCAGTCGCTACAGAAGCAGAAATAATGAAAAACTGTTTTTT. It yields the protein CASSRYRSRNNEKLFF.

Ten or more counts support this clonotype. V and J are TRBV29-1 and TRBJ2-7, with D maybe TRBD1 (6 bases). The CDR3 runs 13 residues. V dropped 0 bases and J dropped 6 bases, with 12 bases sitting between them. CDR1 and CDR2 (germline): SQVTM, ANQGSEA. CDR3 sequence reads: CSVEDVGAGEQYF. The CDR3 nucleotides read TGCAGCGTTGAAGATGTGGGGGCGGGCGAGCAGTACTTC.

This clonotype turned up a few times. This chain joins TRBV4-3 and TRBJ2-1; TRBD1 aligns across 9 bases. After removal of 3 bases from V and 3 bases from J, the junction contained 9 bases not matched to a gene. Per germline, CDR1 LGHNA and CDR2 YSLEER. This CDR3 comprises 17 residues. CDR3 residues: CASSHRTGANNYNEQFF. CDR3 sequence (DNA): TGCGCCAGCAGCCACCGGACAGGGGCTAATAACTACAATGAGCAGTTCTTC.

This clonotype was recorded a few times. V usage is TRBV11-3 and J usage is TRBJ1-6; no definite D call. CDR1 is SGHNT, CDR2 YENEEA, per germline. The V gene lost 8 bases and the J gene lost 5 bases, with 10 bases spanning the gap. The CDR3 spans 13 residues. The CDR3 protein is CASALRDNSPLHF. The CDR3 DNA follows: TGTGCCAGCGCCCTACGGGATAATTCACCCCTCCACTTT.

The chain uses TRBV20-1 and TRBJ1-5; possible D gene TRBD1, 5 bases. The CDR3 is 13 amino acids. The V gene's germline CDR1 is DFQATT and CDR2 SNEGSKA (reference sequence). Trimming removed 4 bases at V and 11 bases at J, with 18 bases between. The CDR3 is CSAIGQLGQSQHF. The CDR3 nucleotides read TGCAGTGCTATCGGGCAGTTGGGGCAGTCCCAGCATTTT.

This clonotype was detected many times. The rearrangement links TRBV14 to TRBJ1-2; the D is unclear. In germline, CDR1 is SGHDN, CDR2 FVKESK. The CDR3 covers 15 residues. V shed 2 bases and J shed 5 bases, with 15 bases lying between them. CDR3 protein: CASSQQDSRPYGYTF. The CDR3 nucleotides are TGTGCCAGCAGCCAACAGGATTCCCGCCCATATGGCTACACCTTC.

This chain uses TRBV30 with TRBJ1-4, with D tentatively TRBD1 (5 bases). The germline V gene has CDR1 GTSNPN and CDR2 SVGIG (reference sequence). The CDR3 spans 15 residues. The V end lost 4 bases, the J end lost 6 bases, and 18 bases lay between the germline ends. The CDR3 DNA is TGTGCCTGGACCCCGGGACTTCTTTCCCATGAAAAACTGTTTTTT. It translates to CAWTPGLLSHEKLFF. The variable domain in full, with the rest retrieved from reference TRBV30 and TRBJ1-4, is SQTIHQWPATLVQPVGSPLSLECTVEGTSNPNLYWYRQAAGRGLQLLFYSVGIGQISSEVPQNLSASRPQDRQFILSSKKLLLSDSGFYLCAWTPGLLSHEKLFFGSGTQLSVL.

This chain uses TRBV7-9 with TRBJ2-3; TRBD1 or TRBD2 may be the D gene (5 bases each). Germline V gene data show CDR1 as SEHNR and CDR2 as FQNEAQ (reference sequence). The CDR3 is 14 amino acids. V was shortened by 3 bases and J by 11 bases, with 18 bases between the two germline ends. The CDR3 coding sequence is TGTGCCAGCAGCTTTGACGGGGCGCACATAGGGCAGTATTTT. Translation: CASSFDGAHIGQYF.

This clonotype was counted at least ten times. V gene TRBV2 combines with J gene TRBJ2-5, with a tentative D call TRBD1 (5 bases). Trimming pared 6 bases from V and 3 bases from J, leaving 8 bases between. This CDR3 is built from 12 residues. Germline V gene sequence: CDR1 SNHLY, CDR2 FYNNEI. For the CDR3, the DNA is TGTGCCAGCAGGGACAACAAAGAGACCCAGTACTTC. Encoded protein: CASRDNKETQYF.

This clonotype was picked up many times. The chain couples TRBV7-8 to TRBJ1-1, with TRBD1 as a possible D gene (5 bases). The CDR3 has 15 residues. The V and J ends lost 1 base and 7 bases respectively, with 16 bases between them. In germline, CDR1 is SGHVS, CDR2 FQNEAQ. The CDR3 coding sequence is TGTGCCAGCAGCTTAGGGGCCACCGGGACTGTTGAAGCTTTCTTT. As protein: CASSLGATGTVEAFF.

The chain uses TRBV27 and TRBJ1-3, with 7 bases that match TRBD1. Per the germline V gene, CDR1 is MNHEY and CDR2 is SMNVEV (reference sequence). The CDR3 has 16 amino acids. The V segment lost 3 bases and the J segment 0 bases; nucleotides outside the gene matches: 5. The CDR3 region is CASSLTGYYSGNTIYF. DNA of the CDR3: TGTGCCAGCAGTTTGACAGGGTATTACTCTGGAAACACCATATATTTT.

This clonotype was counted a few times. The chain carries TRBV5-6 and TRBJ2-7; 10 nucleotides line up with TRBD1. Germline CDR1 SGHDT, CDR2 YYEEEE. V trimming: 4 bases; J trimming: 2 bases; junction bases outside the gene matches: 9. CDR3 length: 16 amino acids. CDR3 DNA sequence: TGTGCCAGCAGCCCAAGACAGGGGGCACCAACCTACGAGCAGTACTTC. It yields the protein CASSPRQGAPTYEQYF.

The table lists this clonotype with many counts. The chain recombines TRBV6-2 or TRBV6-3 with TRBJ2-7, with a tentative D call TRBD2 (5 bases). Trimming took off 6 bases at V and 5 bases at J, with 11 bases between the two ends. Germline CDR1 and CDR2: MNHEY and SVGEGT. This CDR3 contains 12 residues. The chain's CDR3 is CASRHAGNEQYF. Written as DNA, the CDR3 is TGTGCCAGCAGACACGCGGGTAACGAGCAGTACTTC.

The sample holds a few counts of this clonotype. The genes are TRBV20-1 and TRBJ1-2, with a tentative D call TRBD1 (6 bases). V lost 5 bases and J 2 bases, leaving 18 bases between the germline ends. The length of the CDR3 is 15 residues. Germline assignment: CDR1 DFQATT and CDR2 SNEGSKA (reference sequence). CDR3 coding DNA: TGCAGTGCTTTCCGGTTGACAGGCTGGAACTATGGCTACACCTTC. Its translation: CSAFRLTGWNYGYTF.

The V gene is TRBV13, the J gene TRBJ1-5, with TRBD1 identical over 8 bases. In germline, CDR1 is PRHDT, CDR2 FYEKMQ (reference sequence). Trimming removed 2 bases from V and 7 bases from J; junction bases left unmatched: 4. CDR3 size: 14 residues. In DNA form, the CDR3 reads TGTGCCAGCAGCTTAAGGGACAGGCGACAGCCCCAGCATTTT. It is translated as CASSLRDRRQPQHF.

In nucleotides, the CDR3 is TGTGCCAGCAGCTTAGTCCCAAAGACAGGGCCCGGCTACACCTTC. It encodes CASSLVPKTGPGYTF. V and J are TRBV7-2 and TRBJ1-2, with TRBD1 matching 7 bases. Germline-derived CDR1 and CDR2 are SGHTA and FQGNSA. V shed 1 base, J shed 8 bases, and the junction held 10 bases outside the gene matches. The CDR3 is made up of 15 amino acids.

The CDR3 bases are TGTGCCAGTGGTAGGGTGATTGCGAATCAGCCCCAGCATTTT. This sequence encodes CASGRVIANQPQHF. This chain uses TRBV19 with TRBJ1-5; D unresolved. CDR3 length: 14 amino acids. Trimming cost V 8 bases and J 4 bases, with 15 bases left between them. Germline V gene lookup returns CDR1 LNHDA and CDR2 SQIVND (reference sequence).

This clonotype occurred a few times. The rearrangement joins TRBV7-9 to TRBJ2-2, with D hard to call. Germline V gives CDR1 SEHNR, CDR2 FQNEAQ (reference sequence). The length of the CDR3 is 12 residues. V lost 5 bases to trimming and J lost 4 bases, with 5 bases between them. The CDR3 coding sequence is TGTGCCAGCAGCGCCTTCACCGGGGAGCTGTTTTTT. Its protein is CASSAFTGELFF. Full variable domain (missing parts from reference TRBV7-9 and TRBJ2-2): DTGVSQNPRHKITKRGQNVTFRCDPISEHNRLYWYRQTLGQGPEFLTYFQNEAQLEKSRLLSDRFSAERPKGSFSTLEIQRTEQGDSAMYLCASSAFTGELFFGEGSRLTVL.